This T cell receptor (beta chain) was sequenced for a study of early T cells in non-severe SARS-CoV-2 infection. The overall study: Sequencing used unsorted whole-blood bulk RNA, so chains lack pairing. Notes on the study in general: Matching results from VDJdb favored anti-spike CD8 responses, leaving private and CD4 specificities undetected.

There are many counts of this clonotype. Its specificity is not known. V lost 0 bases and J lost 4, with 7 bases in between. CDR3 length equals 13 residues. Germline CDR1 and CDR2: MNHEY and SVGEGT. Individually, cDNA molecules had unique molecular identifiers attached to them. TCRdb independently ran MiXCR on the 5' RACE reads; one entry per CDR3 protein. This table has some 64,000 distinct CDR3 sequences, over 8% appearing once. The starting material was whole blood, obtained at baseline. This chain links TRBV6-2 or TRBV6-3 with TRBJ2-7; D is uncertain. The source is an adult who was a healthcare worker with PCR-confirmed SARS-CoV-2 infection or an uninfected control (not recorded which). CDR3 sequence reads: CASSYSSHYEQYF. CDR3 in DNA: TGTGCCAGCAGTTACTCCAGCCATTACGAGCAGTACTTC.